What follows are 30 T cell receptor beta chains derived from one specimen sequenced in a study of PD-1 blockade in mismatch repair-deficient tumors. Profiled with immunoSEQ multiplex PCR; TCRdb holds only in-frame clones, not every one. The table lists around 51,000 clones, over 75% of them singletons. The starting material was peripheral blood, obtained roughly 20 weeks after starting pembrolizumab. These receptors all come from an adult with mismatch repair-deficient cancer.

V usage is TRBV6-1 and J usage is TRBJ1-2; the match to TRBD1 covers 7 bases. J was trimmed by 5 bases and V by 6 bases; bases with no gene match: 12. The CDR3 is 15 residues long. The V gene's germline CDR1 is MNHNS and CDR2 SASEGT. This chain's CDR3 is CASRTGTEEIYGYTF. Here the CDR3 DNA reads TGTGCCAGCAGGACCGGGACAGAAGAAATTTATGGCTACACCTTC.

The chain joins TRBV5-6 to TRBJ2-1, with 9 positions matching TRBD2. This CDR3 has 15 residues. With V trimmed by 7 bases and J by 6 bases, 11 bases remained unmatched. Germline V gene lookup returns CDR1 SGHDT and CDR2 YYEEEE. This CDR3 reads CASVPGGRGSNEQFF. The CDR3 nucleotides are TGTGCCAGCGTCCCCGGCGGGAGGGGTTCCAATGAGCAGTTCTTC.

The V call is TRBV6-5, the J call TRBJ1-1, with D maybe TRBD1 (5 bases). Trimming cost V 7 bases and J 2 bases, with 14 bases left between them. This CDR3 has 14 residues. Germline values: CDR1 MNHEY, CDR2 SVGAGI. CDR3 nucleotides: TGTGCCAGCATTAAACAGGCGGGAAACACTGAAGCTTTCTTT. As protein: CASIKQAGNTEAFF.

CDR3 loop: CASSLAAGGGTEAFF. In nucleotides, the CDR3 is TGCGCCAGCAGCTTGGCCGCAGGGGGAGGTACTGAAGCTTTCTTT. The chain uses TRBV5-1 and TRBJ1-1, with 7 bases that match TRBD1. The CDR3 sequence is 15 residues long. V shed 0 bases, J shed 5 bases, and the junction held 7 bases outside the gene matches. Germline assignment: CDR1 SGHRS and CDR2 YFSETQ.

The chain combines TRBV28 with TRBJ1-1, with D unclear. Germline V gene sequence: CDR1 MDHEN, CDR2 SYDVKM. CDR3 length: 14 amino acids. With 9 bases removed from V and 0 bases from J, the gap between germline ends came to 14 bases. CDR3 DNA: TGTGCCAGTTCAGTGAACGGTTTGAACACTGAAGCTTTCTTT. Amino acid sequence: CASSVNGLNTEAFF.

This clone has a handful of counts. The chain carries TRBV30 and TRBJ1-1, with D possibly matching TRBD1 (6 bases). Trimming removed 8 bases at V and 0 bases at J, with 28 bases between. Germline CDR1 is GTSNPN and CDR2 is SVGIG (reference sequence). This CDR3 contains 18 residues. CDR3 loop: CATKYYRKGGLMNTEAFF. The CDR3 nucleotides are TGTGCCACAAAATACTACAGGAAGGGGGGCCTGATGAACACTGAAGCTTTCTTT. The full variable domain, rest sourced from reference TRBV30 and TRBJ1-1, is SQTIHQWPATLVQPVGSPLSLECTVEGTSNPNLYWYRQAAGRGLQLLFYSVGIGQISSEVPQNLSASRPQDRQFILSSKKLLLSDSGFYLCATKYYRKGGLMNTEAFFGQGTRLTVV.

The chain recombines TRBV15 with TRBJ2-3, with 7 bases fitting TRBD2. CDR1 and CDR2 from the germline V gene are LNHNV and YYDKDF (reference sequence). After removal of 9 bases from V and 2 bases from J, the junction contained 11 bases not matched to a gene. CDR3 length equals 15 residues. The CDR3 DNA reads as TGTGCCACAAGGGGTGGCGGGAGTTTCACAGATACGCAGTATTTT. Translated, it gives CATRGGGSFTDTQYF. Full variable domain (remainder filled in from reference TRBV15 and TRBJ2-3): DAMVIQNPRYQVTQFGKPVTLSCSQTLNHNVMYWYQQKSSQAPKLLFHYYDKDFNNEADTPDNFQSRRPNTSFCFLDIRSPGLGDTAMYLCATRGGGSFTDTQYFGPGTRLTVL.

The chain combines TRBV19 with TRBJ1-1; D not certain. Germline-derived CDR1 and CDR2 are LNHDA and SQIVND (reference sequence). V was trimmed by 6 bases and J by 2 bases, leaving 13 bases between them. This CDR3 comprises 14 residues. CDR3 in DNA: TGTGCCAGTAGCGTCCGTGAGATTAACACTGAAGCTTTCTTT. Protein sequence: CASSVREINTEAFF.

For the CDR3, the DNA is TGCGCCAGCAGCTTGGTGGGGGGCGACGGCTACACCTTC. The encoded protein is CASSLVGGDGYTF. The chain recombines TRBV5-1 with TRBJ1-2; D is possibly TRBD1 (6 bases). The CDR3 has 13 amino acids. V was shortened by 0 bases and J by 8 bases, with 11 bases between the two germline ends. Germline V gene data show CDR1 as SGHRS and CDR2 as YFSETQ.

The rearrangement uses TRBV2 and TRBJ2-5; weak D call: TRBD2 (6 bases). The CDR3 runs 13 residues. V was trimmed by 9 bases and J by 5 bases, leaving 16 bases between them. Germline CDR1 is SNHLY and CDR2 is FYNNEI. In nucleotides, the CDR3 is TGTGCCAGTGCTTCTCTAGCGTTGGAGACCCAGTACTTC. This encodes CASASLALETQYF. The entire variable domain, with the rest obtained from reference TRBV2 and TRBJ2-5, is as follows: EPEVTQTPSHQVTQMGQEVILRCVPISNHLYFYWYRQILGQKVEFLVSFYNNEISEKSEIFDDQFSVERPDGSNFTLKIRSTKLEDSAMYFCASASLALETQYFGPGTRLLVL.

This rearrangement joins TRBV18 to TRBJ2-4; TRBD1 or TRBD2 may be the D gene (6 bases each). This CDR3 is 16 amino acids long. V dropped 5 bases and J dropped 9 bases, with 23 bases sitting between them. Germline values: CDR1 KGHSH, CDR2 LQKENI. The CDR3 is CASSSLGGGRRGIQYF. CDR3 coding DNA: TGTGCCAGCTCATCGCTCGGTGGGGGGCGCCGGGGCATTCAGTACTTC.

This CDR3 reads CSVEWWERNEQFF. The DNA for the CDR3 is TGCAGCGTTGAATGGTGGGAACGCAATGAGCAGTTCTTC. This chain uses TRBV29-1 with TRBJ2-1; D uncertain. The CDR3 has 13 amino acids. Per the germline V gene, CDR1 is SQVTM and CDR2 is ANQGSEA. Trimming pared 2 bases from V and 6 bases from J, leaving 11 bases between.

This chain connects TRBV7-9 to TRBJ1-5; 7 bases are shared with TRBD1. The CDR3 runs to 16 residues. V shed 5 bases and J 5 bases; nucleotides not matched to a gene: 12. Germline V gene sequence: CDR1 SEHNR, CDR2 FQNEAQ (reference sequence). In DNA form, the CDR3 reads TGTGCCAGCAGCGCTACAGGGGTCCTAGGTGATCAGCCCCAGCATTTT. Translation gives CASSATGVLGDQPQHF.

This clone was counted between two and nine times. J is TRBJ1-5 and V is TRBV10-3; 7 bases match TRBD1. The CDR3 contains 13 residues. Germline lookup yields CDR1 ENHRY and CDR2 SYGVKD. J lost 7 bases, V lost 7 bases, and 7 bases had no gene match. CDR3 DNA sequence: TGTGCCATCAACGACAGGGACGGCCAGCCCCAGCATTTT. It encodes CAINDRDGQPQHF.

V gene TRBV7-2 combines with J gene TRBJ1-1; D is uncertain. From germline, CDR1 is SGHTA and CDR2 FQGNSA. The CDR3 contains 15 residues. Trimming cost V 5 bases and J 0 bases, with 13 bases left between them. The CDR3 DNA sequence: TGTGCCAGCAGCCCGGAAGGCAGGATGAACACTGAAGCTTTCTTT. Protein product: CASSPEGRMNTEAFF.

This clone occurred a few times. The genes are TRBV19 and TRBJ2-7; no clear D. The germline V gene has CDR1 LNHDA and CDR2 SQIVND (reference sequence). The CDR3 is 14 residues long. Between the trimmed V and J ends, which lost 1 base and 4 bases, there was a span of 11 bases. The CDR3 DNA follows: TGTGCCAGTAGTATAGTTCCCAGAGGTTACGAGCAGTACTTC. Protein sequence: CASSIVPRGYEQYF. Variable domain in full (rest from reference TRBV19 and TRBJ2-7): DGGITQSPKYLFRKEGQNVTLSCEQNLNHDAMYWYRQDPGQGLRLIYYSQIVNDFQKGDIAEGYSVSREKKESFPLTVTSAQKNPTAFYLCASSIVPRGYEQYFGPGTRLTVT.

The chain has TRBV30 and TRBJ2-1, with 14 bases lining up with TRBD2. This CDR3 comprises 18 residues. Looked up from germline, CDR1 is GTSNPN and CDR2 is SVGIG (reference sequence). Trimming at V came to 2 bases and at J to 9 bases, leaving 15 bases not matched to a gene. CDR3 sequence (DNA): TGTGCCTGGAGTTTAATTAGAAAGACTAGCGGGAGGGCGGGTGAGCAGTTCTTC. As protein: CAWSLIRKTSGRAGEQFF.

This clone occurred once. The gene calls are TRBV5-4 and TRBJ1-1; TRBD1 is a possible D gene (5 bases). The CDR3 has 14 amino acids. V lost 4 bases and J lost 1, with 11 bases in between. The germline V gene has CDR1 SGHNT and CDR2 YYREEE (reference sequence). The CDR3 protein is CASSISTANTEAFF. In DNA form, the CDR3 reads TGTGCCAGCAGCATATCGACAGCGAACACTGAAGCTTTCTTT.

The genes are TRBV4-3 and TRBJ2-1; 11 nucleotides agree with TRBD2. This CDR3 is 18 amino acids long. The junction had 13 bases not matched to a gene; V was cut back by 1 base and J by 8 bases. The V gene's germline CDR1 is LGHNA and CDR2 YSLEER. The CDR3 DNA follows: TGCGCCAGCAGCCAAGGTATTCCTACTAGCGGGAGAGGGTATGAGCAGTTCTTC. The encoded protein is CASSQGIPTSGRGYEQFF.

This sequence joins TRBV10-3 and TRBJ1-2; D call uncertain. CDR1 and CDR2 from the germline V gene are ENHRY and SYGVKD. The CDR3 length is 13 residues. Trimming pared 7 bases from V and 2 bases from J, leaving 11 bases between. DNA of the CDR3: TGTGCCATCACCCCGGACGGAAACTATGGCTACACCTTC. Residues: CAITPDGNYGYTF.

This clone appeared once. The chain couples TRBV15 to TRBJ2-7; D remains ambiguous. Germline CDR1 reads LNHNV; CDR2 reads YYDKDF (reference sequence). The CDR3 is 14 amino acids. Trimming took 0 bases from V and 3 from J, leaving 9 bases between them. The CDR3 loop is CATSRDQLLYEQYF. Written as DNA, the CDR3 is TGTGCCACCAGCAGAGATCAGCTCCTCTACGAGCAGTACTTC.

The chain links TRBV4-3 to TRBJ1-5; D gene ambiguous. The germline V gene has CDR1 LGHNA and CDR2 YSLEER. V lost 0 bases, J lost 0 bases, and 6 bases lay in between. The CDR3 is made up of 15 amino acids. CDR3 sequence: CASSQDQVSNQPQHF. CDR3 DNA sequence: TGCGCCAGCAGCCAAGATCAGGTTAGCAATCAGCCCCAGCATTTT.

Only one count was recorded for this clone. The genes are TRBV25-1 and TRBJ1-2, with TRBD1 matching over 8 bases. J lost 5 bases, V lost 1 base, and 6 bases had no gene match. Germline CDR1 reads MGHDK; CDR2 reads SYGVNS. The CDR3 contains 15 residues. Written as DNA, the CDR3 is TGTGCCAGCAGTGAATTAAGGCAGGGGGCGTATGGCTACACCTTC. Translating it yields CASSELRQGAYGYTF.

The CDR3 DNA is TGTGCCAGTACCCCTGCGGCGTCCTACGAGCAGTACTTC. Protein: CASTPAASYEQYF. V usage is TRBV19 and J usage is TRBJ2-7; D gene unclear. The CDR3 is made up of 13 amino acids. In germline, CDR1 is LNHDA, CDR2 SQIVND (reference sequence). V was pared by 7 bases and J by 1 base, with 11 bases between.

CDR3 residues: CSVVGGNEQYF. For the CDR3, the DNA is TGCAGCGTTGTGGGGGGGAACGAGCAGTACTTC. V gene TRBV29-1 combines with J gene TRBJ2-7; 7 bases are shared with TRBD2. The CDR3 is made up of 11 amino acids. The germline CDR1 and CDR2 sequences are SQVTM and ANQGSEA. J lost 5 bases, V lost 4 bases, and 2 bases had no gene match.

The CDR3 DNA reads as TGTGCCAGCACCGAGGGAGGAGAGACCCAGTACTTC. Amino acids: CASTEGGETQYF. The chain combines TRBV28 with TRBJ2-5; a possible D gene is TRBD2 (6 bases). The germline CDR1 and CDR2 sequences are MDHEN and SYDVKM. This CDR3 is 12 amino acids long. V lost 7 bases, J lost 4 bases, and 10 bases lay in between.

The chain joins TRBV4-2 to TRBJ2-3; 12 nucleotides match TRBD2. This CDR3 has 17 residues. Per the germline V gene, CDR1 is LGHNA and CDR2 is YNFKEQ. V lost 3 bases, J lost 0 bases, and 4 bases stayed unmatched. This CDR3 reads CASSHRLAGASTDTQYF. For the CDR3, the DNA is TGTGCCAGCAGCCATCGACTAGCGGGAGCTAGCACAGATACGCAGTATTTT.

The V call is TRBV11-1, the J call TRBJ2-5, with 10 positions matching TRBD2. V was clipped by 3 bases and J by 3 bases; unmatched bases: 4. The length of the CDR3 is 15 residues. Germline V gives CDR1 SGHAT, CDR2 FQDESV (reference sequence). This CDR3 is CASSFRGLAEETQYF. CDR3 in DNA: TGTGCCAGCAGCTTTCGAGGACTAGCGGAAGAGACCCAGTACTTC.

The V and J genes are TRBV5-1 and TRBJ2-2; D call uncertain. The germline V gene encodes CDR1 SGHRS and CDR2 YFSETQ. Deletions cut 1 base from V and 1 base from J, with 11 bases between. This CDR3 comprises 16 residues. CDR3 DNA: TGCGCCAGCAGCTTGAAGAGTCAGGTGAACACCGGGGAGCTGTTTTTT. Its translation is CASSLKSQVNTGELFF.

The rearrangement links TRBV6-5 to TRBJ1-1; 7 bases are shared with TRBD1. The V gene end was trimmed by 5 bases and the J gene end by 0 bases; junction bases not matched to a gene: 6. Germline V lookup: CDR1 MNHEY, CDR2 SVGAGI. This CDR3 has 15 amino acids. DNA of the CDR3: TGTGCCAGCAGTCCTCGACAGGGACTGAACACTGAAGCTTTCTTT. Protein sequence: CASSPRQGLNTEAFF.